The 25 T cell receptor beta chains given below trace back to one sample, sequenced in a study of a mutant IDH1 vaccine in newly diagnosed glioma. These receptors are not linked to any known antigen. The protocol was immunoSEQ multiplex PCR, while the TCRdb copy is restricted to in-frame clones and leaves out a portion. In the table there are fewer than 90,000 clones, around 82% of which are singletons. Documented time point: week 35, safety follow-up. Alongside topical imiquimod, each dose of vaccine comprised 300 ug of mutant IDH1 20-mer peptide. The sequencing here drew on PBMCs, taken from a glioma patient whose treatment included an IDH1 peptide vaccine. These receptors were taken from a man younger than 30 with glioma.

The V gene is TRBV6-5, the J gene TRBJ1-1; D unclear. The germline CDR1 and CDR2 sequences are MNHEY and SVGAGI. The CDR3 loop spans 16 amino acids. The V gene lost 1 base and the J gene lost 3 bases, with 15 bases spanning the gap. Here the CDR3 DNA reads TGTGCCAGCAGTTACTACCAACCGTATGGCGACACTGAAGCTTTCTTT. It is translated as CASSYYQPYGDTEAFF.

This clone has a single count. The CDR3 here is CAWTEGNPPYEQYF. CDR3 nucleotides: TGTGCCTGGACCGAGGGCAATCCCCCCTACGAGCAGTACTTC. V and J are TRBV30 and TRBJ2-7; possible D gene TRBD2, 5 bases. CDR3 length: 14 residues. Germline CDR1 and CDR2: GTSNPN and SVGIG (reference sequence). Trimming shortened V by 4 bases and J by 2 bases, and 15 bases separated the two germline ends.

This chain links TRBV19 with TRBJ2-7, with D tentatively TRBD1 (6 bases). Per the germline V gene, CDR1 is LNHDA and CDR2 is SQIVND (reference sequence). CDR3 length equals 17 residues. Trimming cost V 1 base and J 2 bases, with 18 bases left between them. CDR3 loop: CASSIGSRGSGAYEQYF. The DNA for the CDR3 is TGTGCCAGTAGTATAGGAAGCAGGGGCTCTGGGGCCTACGAGCAGTACTTC. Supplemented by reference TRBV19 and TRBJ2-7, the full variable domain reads DGGITQSPKYLFRKEGQNVTLSCEQNLNHDAMYWYRQDPGQGLRLIYYSQIVNDFQKGDIAEGYSVSREKKESFPLTVTSAQKNPTAFYLCASSIGSRGSGAYEQYFGPGTRLTVT.

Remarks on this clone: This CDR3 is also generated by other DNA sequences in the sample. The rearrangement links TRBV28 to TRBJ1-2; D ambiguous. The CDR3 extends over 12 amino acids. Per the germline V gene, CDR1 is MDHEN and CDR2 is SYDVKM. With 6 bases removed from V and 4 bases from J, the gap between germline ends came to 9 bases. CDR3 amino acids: CASSLMSYGYTF. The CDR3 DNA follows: TGTGCCAGCAGCCTCATGTCCTATGGCTACACCTTC.

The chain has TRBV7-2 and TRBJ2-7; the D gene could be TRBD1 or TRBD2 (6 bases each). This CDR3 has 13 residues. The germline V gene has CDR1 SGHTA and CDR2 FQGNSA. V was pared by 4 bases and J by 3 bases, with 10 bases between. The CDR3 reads CASSSGGGYEQYF. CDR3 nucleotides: TGTGCCAGCAGCTCTGGAGGGGGCTACGAGCAGTACTTC.

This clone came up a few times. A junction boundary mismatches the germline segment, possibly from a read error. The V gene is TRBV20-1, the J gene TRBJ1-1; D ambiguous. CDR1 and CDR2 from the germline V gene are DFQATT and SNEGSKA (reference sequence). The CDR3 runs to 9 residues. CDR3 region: CSATVFRDF. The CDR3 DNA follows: TGCAGTGCTACTGTCTTTCGAGACTTT.

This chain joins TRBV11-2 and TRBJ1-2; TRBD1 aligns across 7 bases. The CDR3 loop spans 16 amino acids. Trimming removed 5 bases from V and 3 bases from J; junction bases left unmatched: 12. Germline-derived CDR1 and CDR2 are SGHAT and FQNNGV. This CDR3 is CASSPTMGQGDYGYTF. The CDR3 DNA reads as TGTGCCAGCAGCCCTACTATGGGCCAGGGGGACTATGGCTACACCTTC.

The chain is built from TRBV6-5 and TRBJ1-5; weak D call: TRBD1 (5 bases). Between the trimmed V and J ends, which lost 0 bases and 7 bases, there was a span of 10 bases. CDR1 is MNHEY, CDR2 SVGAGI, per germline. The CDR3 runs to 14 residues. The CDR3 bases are TGTGCCAGCAGTTACTCTTCCAGGGCCCAGCCCCAGCATTTT. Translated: CASSYSSRAQPQHF.

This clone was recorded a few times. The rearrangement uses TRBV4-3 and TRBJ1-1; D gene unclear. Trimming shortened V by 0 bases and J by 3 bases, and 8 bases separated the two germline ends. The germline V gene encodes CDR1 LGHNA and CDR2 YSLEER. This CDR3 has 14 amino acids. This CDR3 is CASSQDRGDTEAFF. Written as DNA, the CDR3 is TGCGCCAGCAGCCAAGATCGGGGAGACACTGAAGCTTTCTTT.

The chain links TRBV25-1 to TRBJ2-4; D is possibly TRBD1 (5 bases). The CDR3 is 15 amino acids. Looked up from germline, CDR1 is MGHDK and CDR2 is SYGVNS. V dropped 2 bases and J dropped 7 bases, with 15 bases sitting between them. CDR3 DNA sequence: TGTGCCAGCAGTGAACAGGGATGGGTTGGGAACATTCAGTACTTC. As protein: CASSEQGWVGNIQYF.

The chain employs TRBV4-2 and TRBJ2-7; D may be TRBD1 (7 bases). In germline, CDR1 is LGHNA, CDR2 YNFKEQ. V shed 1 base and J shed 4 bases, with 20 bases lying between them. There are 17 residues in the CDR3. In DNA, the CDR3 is TGTGCCAGCAGCCAAGTGAGGAAACAGGGGAGGCCTTACGAGCAGTACTTC. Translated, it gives CASSQVRKQGRPYEQYF.

CDR3 DNA: TGTGCCAGCAGCAAAGGGACAGGGATTAGTGAGGACACTGAAGCTTTCTTT. The encoded protein is CASSKGTGISEDTEAFF. The chain is built from TRBV5-4 and TRBJ1-1; 9 bases are shared with TRBD1. This CDR3 has 17 amino acids. Germline V gene lookup returns CDR1 SGHNT and CDR2 YYREEE (reference sequence). Trimming took 4 bases from V and 3 from J; bases not matched to a gene: 13.

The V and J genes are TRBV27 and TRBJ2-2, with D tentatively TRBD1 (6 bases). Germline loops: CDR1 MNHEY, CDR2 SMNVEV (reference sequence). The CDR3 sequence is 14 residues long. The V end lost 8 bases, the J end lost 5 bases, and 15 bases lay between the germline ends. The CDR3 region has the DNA TGTGCCAGCTCCTTGACAGGTGGGACCGGGGAGCTGTTTTTT. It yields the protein CASSLTGGTGELFF.

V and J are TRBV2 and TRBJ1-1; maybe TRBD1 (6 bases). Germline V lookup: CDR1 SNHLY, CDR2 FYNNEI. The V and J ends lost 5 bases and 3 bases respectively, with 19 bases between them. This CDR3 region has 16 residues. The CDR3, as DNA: TGTGCCAGCAGTTCCGGACCGGGACAATGGGACACTGAAGCTTTCTTT. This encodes CASSSGPGQWDTEAFF.

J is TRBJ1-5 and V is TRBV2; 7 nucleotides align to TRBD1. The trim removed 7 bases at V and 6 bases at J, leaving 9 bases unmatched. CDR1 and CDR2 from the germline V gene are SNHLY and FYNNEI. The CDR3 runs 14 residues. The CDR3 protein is CASTYETGTQPQHF. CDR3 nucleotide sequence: TGTGCCAGCACCTATGAGACAGGGACTCAGCCCCAGCATTTT.

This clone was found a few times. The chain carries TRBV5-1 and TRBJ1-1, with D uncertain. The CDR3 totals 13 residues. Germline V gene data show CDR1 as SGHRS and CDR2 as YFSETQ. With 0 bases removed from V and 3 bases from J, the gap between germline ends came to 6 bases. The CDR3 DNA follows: TGCGCCAGCAGCTTGGTCTTGGACACTGAAGCTTTCTTT. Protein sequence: CASSLVLDTEAFF.

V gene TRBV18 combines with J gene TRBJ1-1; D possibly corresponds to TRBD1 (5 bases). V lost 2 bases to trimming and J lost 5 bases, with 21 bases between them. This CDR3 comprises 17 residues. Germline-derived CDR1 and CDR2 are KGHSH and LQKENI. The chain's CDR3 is CASSPKIGRVGMTEAFF. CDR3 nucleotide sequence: TGTGCCAGCTCACCAAAAATCGGCAGGGTAGGGATGACTGAAGCTTTCTTT.

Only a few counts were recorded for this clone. DNA for the CDR3: TGTGCCGCTCGGACAGAATGGAACACTGAAGCTTTCTTT. Translated: CAARTEWNTEAFF. The rearrangement joins TRBV10-3 to TRBJ1-1; a possible D gene is TRBD1 (6 bases). This CDR3 has 13 residues. With 11 bases removed from V and 1 base from J, the gap between germline ends came to 14 bases. The germline V gene has CDR1 ENHRY and CDR2 SYGVKD.

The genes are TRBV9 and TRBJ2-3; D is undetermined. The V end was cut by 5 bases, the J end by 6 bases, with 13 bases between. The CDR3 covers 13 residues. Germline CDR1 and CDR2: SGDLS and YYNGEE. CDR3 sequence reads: CASSDSVWDTQYF. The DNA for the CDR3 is TGTGCCAGCAGTGATAGTGTTTGGGATACGCAGTATTTT.

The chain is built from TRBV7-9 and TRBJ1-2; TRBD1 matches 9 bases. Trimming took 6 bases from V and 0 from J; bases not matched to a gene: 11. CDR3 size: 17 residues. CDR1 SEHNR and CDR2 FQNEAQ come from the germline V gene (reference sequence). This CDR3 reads CASRAGGQGEANYGYTF. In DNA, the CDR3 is TGTGCCAGCAGGGCGGGGGGACAGGGTGAGGCTAACTATGGCTACACCTTC.

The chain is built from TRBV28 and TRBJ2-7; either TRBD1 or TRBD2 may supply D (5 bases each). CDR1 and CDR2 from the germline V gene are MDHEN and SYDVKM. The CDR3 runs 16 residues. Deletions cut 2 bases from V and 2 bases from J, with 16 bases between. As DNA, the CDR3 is TGTGCCAGCAGTTTAGTGGGGGTGACTGGAGCCTACGAGCAGTACTTC. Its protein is CASSLVGVTGAYEQYF.

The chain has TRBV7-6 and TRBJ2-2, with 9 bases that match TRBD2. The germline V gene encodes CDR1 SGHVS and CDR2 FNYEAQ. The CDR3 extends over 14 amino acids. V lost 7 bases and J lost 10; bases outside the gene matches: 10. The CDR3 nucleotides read TGTGCCAGCACGGAAGGGGCTAGCGGGAAGGAGCTGTTTTTT. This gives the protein CASTEGASGKELFF.

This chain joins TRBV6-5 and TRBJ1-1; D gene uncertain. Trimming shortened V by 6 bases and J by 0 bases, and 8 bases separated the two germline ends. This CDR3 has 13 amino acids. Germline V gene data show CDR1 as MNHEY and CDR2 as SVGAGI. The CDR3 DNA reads TGTGCCAGCAGCGAACCCATGAACACTGAAGCTTTCTTT. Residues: CASSEPMNTEAFF.

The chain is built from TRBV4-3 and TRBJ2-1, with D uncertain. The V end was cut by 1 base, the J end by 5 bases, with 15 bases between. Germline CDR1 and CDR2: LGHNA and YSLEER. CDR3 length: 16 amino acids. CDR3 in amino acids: CASSQVTSGPHNEQFF. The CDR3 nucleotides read TGCGCCAGCAGCCAAGTAACTTCGGGTCCGCACAATGAGCAGTTCTTC.

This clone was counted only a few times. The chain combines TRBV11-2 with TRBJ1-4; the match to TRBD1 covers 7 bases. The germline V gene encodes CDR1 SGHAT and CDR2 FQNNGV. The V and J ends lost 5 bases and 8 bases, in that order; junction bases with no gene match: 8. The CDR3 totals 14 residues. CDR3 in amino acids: CASSQDRRSEKLFF. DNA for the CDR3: TGTGCCAGCAGCCAGGACAGGCGCTCCGAAAAACTGTTTTTT.